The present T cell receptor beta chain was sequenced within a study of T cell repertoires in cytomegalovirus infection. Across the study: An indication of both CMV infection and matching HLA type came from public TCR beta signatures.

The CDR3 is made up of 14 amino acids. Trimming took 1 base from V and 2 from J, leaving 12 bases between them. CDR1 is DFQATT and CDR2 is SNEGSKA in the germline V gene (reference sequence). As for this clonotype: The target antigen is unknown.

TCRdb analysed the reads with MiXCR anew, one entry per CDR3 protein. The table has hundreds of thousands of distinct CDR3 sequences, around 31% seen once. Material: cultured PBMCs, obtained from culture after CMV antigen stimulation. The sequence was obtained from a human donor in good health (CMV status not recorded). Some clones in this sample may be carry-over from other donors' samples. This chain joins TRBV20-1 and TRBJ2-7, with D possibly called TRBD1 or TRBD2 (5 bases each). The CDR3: CSARASPGPYEQYF. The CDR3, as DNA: TGCAGTGCTAGAGCGAGTCCGGGGCCCTACGAGCAGTACTTC.